This T cell receptor (beta chain) was profiled in a study of T cells in Graves' hyperthyroidism and ophthalmopathy. This clonotype has a count of ten or more. CDR3 size: 16 residues. V lost 1 base and J lost 6, with 13 bases in between. In germline, CDR1 is SGHVS, CDR2 FQNEAQ. Subjects aged 18 to 65 presented with newly diagnosed hyperthyroidism of less than 2 months' duration. TCR beta CDR3 regions were amplified from RNA. During a first-round RT-PCR of the TCR CDR3, the HTBI primer set was used. TCRdb passed the multiplex PCR reads through MiXCR, listing each CDR3 protein once. The sample includes around 450,000 distinct CDR3 sequences, about an eighth of them seen just once.

V usage is TRBV7-8 and J usage is TRBJ1-6, with a possible D match to TRBD1 (5 bases). The sample was blood. The clonotype originates from a woman aged 18-29 years with Graves' hyperthyroidism. The chain's CDR3 is CASSLGGGGSNSPLHF. CDR3 DNA: TGTGCCAGCAGCTTAGGAGGCGGGGGAAGTAATTCACCCCTCCACTTT.